The sequence of this T cell receptor beta chain was determined in a study of blood T cell repertoires in COVID-19. Study context: The cDNA or gDNA used as material had been derived from T cells, B-cell-depleted T cells, or PBMCs.

Participants, about 18 to 90 years old, spanned around 25 US areas. Trimming cost V 9 bases and J 0 bases, with 12 bases left between them. Germline CDR1 and CDR2: SGHNT and YYREEE (reference sequence). CDR3 length: 13 residues. Generated by immunoSEQ multiplex PCR, the TCRdb table keeps only in-frame clones and is missing some. The sample carries 110,000 to 150,000 clones, 84% recorded once. The origin of this receptor is a woman between 18 and 30 years old who had been exposed to COVID-19. This chain joins TRBV5-4 and TRBJ1-1; the D gene is possibly TRBD1 (5 bases). The sequenced sample was PBMCs or T cells enriched from blood (not recorded which). The CDR3 protein is CAIVQEMNTEAFF. The DNA for the CDR3 is TGTGCCATCGTACAGGAGATGAACACTGAAGCTTTCTTT.